Presented here are 26 T cell receptor beta chains from one specimen sequenced in a study of shared clonotypes between healthy human individuals. The repertoire was sequenced with immunoSEQ multiplex PCR; TCRdb's copy has only in-frame clones and lacks some. The table includes roughly 1.5 million clones, approximately 98% detected once. Sequencing was carried out using naive CD4+ T cells sorted from blood. Stated subset: CD45RA+ positively selected. Receptor source: a man aged 30-40 years in good health.

Comments on this clone: Other DNA sequences from this sample encode an identical CDR3 as well. The chain links TRBV20-1 to TRBJ2-7, with TRBD1 identical over 7 bases. This CDR3 is 11 amino acids long. Trimming removed 6 bases from V and 3 bases from J; junction bases left unmatched: 2. CDR1 and CDR2 from the germline V gene are DFQATT and SNEGSKA (reference sequence). The CDR3 protein is CSASGGYEQYF. Written as DNA, the CDR3 is TGCAGTGCCTCAGGGGGCTACGAGCAGTACTTC.

The rearrangement uses TRBV6-5 and TRBJ2-1; a weak D match, TRBD1 (5 bases). Trimming removed 4 bases at V and 6 bases at J, with 16 bases between. The CDR3 is made up of 15 amino acids. Per germline, CDR1 MNHEY and CDR2 SVGAGI. CDR3 protein: CASSWPGKLGNEQFF. In DNA form, the CDR3 reads TGTGCCAGCAGTTGGCCAGGGAAGTTGGGCAATGAGCAGTTCTTC.

The chain recombines TRBV29-1 with TRBJ2-1, with D unresolved. Germline V gene lookup returns CDR1 SQVTM and CDR2 ANQGSEA. CDR3 length: 13 amino acids. V lost 0 bases to trimming and J lost 7 bases, with 10 bases between them. For the CDR3, the DNA is TGCAGCGTTGAAGAAAGGGCCCGGAATGAGCAGTTCTTC. Translated: CSVEERARNEQFF.

The rearrangement uses TRBV2 and TRBJ1-4, with TRBD1 matching 7 bases. The CDR3 is made up of 14 amino acids. Per germline, CDR1 SNHLY and CDR2 FYNNEI. V lost 4 bases and J lost 8; bases outside the gene matches: 7. The CDR3 sequence: CASSVGRGPEKLFF. As DNA, the CDR3 is TGTGCCAGCAGTGTGGGGAGGGGGCCGGAAAAACTGTTTTTT.

The J gene is TRBJ2-5, the V gene TRBV6-5; D remains ambiguous. Deletions cut 5 bases from V and 10 bases from J, with 14 bases between. The CDR3 sequence is 12 residues long. CDR1 MNHEY and CDR2 SVGAGI come from the germline V gene. CDR3 DNA: TGTGCCAGCAGTCATCCGGGCTCGAGCCAGTACTTC. Amino acid sequence: CASSHPGSSQYF.

To note about this clone: The same CDR3 also results from other DNA sequences found in this sample. The chain recombines TRBV7-9 with TRBJ2-7; TRBD2 might be the D (5 bases). The V and J ends lost 5 bases and 3 bases respectively, with 8 bases between them. The CDR3 is 12 amino acids. The germline V gene encodes CDR1 SEHNR and CDR2 FQNEAQ (reference sequence). CDR3: CASSERGYEQYF. The CDR3 DNA reads TGTGCCAGCAGCGAACGGGGCTACGAGCAGTACTTC.

This chain joins TRBV10-1 and TRBJ2-3; D unclear. Germline V lookup: CDR1 WNHNN, CDR2 SYGVQD (reference sequence). This CDR3 is built from 13 residues. Between the trimmed V and J ends, which lost 0 bases and 6 bases, there was a span of 7 bases. The CDR3 loop reads CASSESLGDTQYF. CDR3 nucleotide sequence: TGCGCCAGCAGTGAGTCTTTGGGGGATACGCAGTATTTT.

This rearrangement joins TRBV5-6 to TRBJ1-2; TRBD1 matches at 7 bases. Germline trimming cut 1 base from V and 7 bases from J; bases unmatched to any gene: 10. The V gene's germline CDR1 is SGHDT and CDR2 YYEEEE. The CDR3 sequence is 15 residues long. CDR3 in DNA: TGTGCCAGCAGCTTGTCTCCGGGACAGACGCCTGGCTACACCTTC. Its translation is CASSLSPGQTPGYTF.

The J gene is TRBJ1-5, the V gene TRBV4-3; 9 bases align to TRBD1. V was clipped by 3 bases and J by 7 bases; unmatched bases: 7. CDR1 and CDR2 from the germline V gene are LGHNA and YSLEER. The CDR3 spans 15 residues. The CDR3 spells CASSQNRGPRQPQHF. DNA of the CDR3: TGCGCCAGCAGCCAGAACAGGGGGCCGAGGCAGCCCCAGCATTTT.

The chain links TRBV5-8 to TRBJ2-3; 15 nucleotides agree with TRBD2. The CDR3 is 19 amino acids. The J segment lost 2 bases and the V segment lost 0 bases, leaving 7 bases of the junction unmatched. Germline V CDR1 and CDR2: SGHTS, YDEGEE. The CDR3 here is CASSLALGLAGGPTDTQYF. The CDR3 coding sequence is TGTGCCAGCAGCTTGGCCCTGGGACTAGCGGGAGGACCCACAGATACGCAGTATTTT.

The J gene is TRBJ2-1, the V gene TRBV29-1; TRBD2 aligns across 8 bases. The CDR3 consists of 14 residues. The trim removed 4 bases at V and 7 bases at J, leaving 9 bases unmatched. Germline V gives CDR1 SQVTM, CDR2 ANQGSEA. Here the CDR3 reads CSVALGGRLNEQFF. The CDR3 DNA sequence: TGCAGCGTTGCCTTGGGCGGGAGGTTAAATGAGCAGTTCTTC.

The rearrangement uses TRBV18 and TRBJ1-1; D unresolved. The germline V and J ends were trimmed by 8 bases and 0 bases, with 7 bases remaining between them. Germline lookup yields CDR1 KGHSH and CDR2 LQKENI. The CDR3 covers 12 residues. CDR3 loop: CASTSLNTEAFF. Here the CDR3 DNA reads TGTGCCAGCACTAGTCTGAACACTGAAGCTTTCTTT.

V usage is TRBV18 and J usage is TRBJ2-7; possible D gene TRBD1, 6 bases. The CDR3 loop spans 15 amino acids. Germline CDR1 is KGHSH and CDR2 is LQKENI. Trimming stripped 3 bases from V and 3 bases from J, with 15 bases between. CDR3 amino acids: CASSPTGAPLYEQYF. Written as DNA, the CDR3 is TGTGCCAGCTCACCGACAGGAGCTCCCCTCTACGAGCAGTACTTC.

The chain is built from TRBV4-1 and TRBJ1-2, with no clear D. Germline CDR1 and CDR2: MGHRA and YSYEKL. The CDR3 loop spans 15 amino acids. Trimming cost V 1 base and J 0 bases, with 9 bases left between them. The CDR3 nucleotides are TGCGCCAGCAGCCAAGGGGTCATACCTAACTATGGCTACACCTTC. This sequence encodes CASSQGVIPNYGYTF.

The chain uses TRBV10-3 and TRBJ2-2, with 14 positions matching TRBD2. Germline V gives CDR1 ENHRY, CDR2 SYGVKD. The CDR3 totals 15 residues. Losses at the gene ends were 6 bases for V and 6 bases for J; bases not matched to a gene: 3. The CDR3 coding sequence is TGTGCCATCAGAGGGACTAGCGGGAGCTCCGGGGAGCTGTTTTTT. Translated: CAIRGTSGSSGELFF.

The sample holds one count of this clone. The gene calls are TRBV7-2 and TRBJ2-3; D is perhaps TRBD2 (5 bases). The CDR3 spans 15 residues. Trimming pared 3 bases from V and 5 bases from J, leaving 15 bases between. Germline CDR1 SGHTA, CDR2 FQGNSA. The CDR3 region has the DNA TGTGCCAGCAGCTTCCCCGAGGGCCATCAAGATACGCAGTATTTT. Translating it yields CASSFPEGHQDTQYF.

J is TRBJ2-3 and V is TRBV27, with a tentative D call TRBD2 (6 bases). The V gene lost 10 bases and the J gene lost 2 bases, with 19 bases spanning the gap. The CDR3 covers 15 residues. Germline-derived CDR1 and CDR2 are MNHEY and SMNVEV (reference sequence). The CDR3 reads CATSRDWLDTDTQYF. CDR3 DNA: TGTGCCACCAGCCGGGACTGGTTAGACACAGATACGCAGTATTTT.

The chain combines TRBV29-1 with TRBJ2-5, with TRBD2 identical over 7 bases. With 7 bases clipped from V and 4 bases from J, the junction kept 6 bases outside the gene matches. This CDR3 comprises 12 residues. Per germline, CDR1 SQVTM and CDR2 ANQGSEA. The chain's CDR3 is CSARGGGETQYF. The CDR3 DNA is TGCAGCGCCCGCGGGGGTGGAGAGACCCAGTACTTC.

This clone showed up just once. This chain uses TRBV5-5 with TRBJ2-7; D ambiguous. V was shortened by 0 bases and J by 1 base, with 8 bases between the two germline ends. The V gene's germline CDR1 is SGHKS and CDR2 YYEKEE (reference sequence). This CDR3 is 14 amino acids long. The CDR3 sequence: CASSLGEVSYEQYF. CDR3 bases: TGTGCCAGCAGCTTGGGAGAGGTTTCCTACGAGCAGTACTTC.

The CDR3 nucleotides are TGCGCCAGCAGCGTAGCGGGGCGGAGCTCCTACAATGAGCAGTTCTTC. Protein sequence: CASSVAGRSSYNEQFF. The rearrangement uses TRBV5-1 and TRBJ2-1, with 8 bases matching TRBD2. V lost 4 bases to trimming and J lost 0 bases; unmatched junction nucleotides: 6. The CDR3 consists of 16 residues. CDR1 SGHRS and CDR2 YFSETQ come from the germline V gene.

J is TRBJ2-7 and V is TRBV10-3; the D gene is possibly TRBD1 (6 bases). Per the germline V gene, CDR1 is ENHRY and CDR2 is SYGVKD. This CDR3 has 11 amino acids. Trimming removed 9 bases at V and 4 bases at J, with 10 bases between. The CDR3 DNA sequence: TGTGCCATTCCAGGGGTTTACGAGCAGTACTTC. Its protein product is CAIPGVYEQYF.

Concerning this clone: The same CDR3 also results from other DNA sequences found in this sample. This chain links TRBV5-1 with TRBJ1-2; 12 nucleotides agree with TRBD1. This CDR3 has 14 residues. CDR1 and CDR2 (germline): SGHRS, YFSETQ. J was trimmed by 6 bases and V by 4 bases; bases with no gene match: 4. CDR3 bases: TGCGCCAGCAGCCTGGGACAGGGGGCGCATGGCTACACCTTC. Amino acids: CASSLGQGAHGYTF. Filled out from reference TRBV5-1 and TRBJ1-2, the complete variable domain reads KAGVTQTPRYLIKTRGQQVTLSCSPISGHRSVSWYQQTPGQGLQFLFEYFSETQRNKGNFPGRFSGRQFSNSRSEMNVSTLELGDSALYLCASSLGQGAHGYTFGSGTRLTVV.

The gene calls are TRBV28 and TRBJ1-5, with 12 bases that match TRBD1. Per germline, CDR1 MDHEN and CDR2 SYDVKM. V gave up 3 bases and J gave up 7 bases; unmatched junction bases: 7. The CDR3 loop spans 16 amino acids. In nucleotides, the CDR3 is TGTGCCAGCAGTTTTTGGGACAGGGGGCTCGGGCAGCCCCAGCATTTT. Encoded protein: CASSFWDRGLGQPQHF. The full variable domain, in which reference TRBV28 and TRBJ1-5 provide the parts outside the CDR3, is DVKVTQSSRYLVKRTGEKVFLECVQDMDHENMFWYRQDPGLGLRLIYFSYDVKMKEKGDIPEGYSVSREKKERFSLILESASTNQTSMYLCASSFWDRGLGQPQHFGDGTRLSIL.

V and J are TRBV19 and TRBJ2-7; 10 bases agree with TRBD2. Germline lookup yields CDR1 LNHDA and CDR2 SQIVND (reference sequence). The CDR3 covers 15 residues. V shed 6 bases, J shed 6 bases, and the junction held 11 bases outside the gene matches. Here the CDR3 DNA reads TGTGCCAGTAGGAGAGATAGCGGGAGGACTCTCGAGCAGTACTTC. As protein: CASRRDSGRTLEQYF. The full variable domain, its missing parts supplied by reference TRBV19 and TRBJ2-7, is DGGITQSPKYLFRKEGQNVTLSCEQNLNHDAMYWYRQDPGQGLRLIYYSQIVNDFQKGDIAEGYSVSREKKESFPLTVTSAQKNPTAFYLCASRRDSGRTLEQYFGPGTRLTVT.

The chain couples TRBV11-2 to TRBJ1-2, with no clear D. CDR1 SGHAT and CDR2 FQNNGV come from the germline V gene. This CDR3 has 16 amino acids. The V end lost 4 bases, the J end lost 4 bases, and 19 bases lay between the germline ends. This CDR3 reads CASSSRSPGFLYGYTF. CDR3 bases: TGTGCCAGCAGCTCACGATCCCCAGGTTTCCTCTATGGCTACACCTTC. Variable domain in full (rest from reference TRBV11-2 and TRBJ1-2): EAGVAQSPRYKIIEKRQSVAFWCNPISGHATLYWYQQILGQGPKLLIQFQNNGVVDDSQLPKDRFSAERLKGVDSTLKIQPAKLEDSAVYLCASSSRSPGFLYGYTFGSGTRLTVV.

On this clone: This sample includes further DNA sequences coding for the same CDR3. The CDR3 DNA sequence: TGTGCCAGCAGCTTAGAGGCTAGCGGCACAGATACGCAGTATTTT. Residues: CASSLEASGTDTQYF. V gene TRBV7-2 combines with J gene TRBJ2-3, with a possible D match to TRBD2 (6 bases). CDR1 and CDR2 (germline): SGHTA, FQGNSA. The CDR3 consists of 15 residues. V lost 1 base and J lost 1, with 9 bases in between.